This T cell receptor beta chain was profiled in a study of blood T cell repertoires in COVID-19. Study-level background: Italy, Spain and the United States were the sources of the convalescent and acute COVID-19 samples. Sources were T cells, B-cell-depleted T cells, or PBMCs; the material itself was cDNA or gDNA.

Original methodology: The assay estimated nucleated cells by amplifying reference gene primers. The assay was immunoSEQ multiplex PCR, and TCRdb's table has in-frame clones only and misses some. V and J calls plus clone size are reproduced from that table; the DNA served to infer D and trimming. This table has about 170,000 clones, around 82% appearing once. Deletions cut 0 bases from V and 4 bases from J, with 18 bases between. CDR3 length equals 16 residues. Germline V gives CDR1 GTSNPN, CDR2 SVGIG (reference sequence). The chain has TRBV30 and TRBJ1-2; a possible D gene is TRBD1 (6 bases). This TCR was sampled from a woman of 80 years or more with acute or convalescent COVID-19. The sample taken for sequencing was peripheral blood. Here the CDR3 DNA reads TGTGCCTGGAGTGTAATTGGGACAACTTGGTCCTATGGCTACACCTTC. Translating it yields CAWSVIGTTWSYGYTF. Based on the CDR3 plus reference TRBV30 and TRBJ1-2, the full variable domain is SQTIHQWPATLVQPVGSPLSLECTVEGTSNPNLYWYRQAAGRGLQLLFYSVGIGQISSEVPQNLSASRPQDRQFILSSKKLLLSDSGFYLCAWSVIGTTWSYGYTFGSGTRLTVV.